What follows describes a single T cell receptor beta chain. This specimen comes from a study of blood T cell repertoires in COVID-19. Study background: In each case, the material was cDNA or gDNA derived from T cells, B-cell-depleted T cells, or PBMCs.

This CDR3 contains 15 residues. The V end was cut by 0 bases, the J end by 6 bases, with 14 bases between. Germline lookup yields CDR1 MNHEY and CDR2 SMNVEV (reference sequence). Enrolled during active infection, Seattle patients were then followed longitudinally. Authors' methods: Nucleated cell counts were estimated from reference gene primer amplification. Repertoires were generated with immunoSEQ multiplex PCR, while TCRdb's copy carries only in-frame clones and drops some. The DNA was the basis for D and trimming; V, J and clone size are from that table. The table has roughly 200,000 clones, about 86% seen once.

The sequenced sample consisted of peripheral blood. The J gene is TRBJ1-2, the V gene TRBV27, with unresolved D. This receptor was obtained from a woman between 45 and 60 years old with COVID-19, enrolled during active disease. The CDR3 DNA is TGTGCCAGCAGTTTATCGCGCGGAGGGAGGAATGGCTACACCTTC. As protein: CASSLSRGGRNGYTF.